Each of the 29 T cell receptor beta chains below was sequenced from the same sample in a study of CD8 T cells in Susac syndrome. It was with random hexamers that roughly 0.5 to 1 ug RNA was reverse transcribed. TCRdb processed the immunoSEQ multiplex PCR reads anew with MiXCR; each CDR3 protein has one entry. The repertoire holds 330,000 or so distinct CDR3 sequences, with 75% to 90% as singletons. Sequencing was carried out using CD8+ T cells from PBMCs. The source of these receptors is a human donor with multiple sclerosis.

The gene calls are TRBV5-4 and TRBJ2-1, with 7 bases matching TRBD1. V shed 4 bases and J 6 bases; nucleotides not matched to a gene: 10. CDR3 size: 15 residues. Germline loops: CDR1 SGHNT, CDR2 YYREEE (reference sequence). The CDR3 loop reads CASSPGTEPVNEQFF. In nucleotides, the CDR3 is TGTGCCAGCAGCCCAGGGACAGAACCCGTCAATGAGCAGTTCTTC. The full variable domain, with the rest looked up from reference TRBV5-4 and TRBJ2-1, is ETGVTQSPTHLIKTRGQQVTLRCSSQSGHNTVSWYQQALGQGPQFIFQYYREEENGRGNFPPRFSGLQFPNYSSELNVNALELDDSALYLCASSPGTEPVNEQFFGPGTRLTVL.

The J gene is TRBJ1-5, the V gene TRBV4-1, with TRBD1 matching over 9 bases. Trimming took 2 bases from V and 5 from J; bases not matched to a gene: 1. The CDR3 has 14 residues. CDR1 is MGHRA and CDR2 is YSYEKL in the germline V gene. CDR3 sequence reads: CASSQWTGDQPQHF. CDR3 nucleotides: TGCGCCAGCAGCCAATGGACAGGGGATCAGCCCCAGCATTTT.

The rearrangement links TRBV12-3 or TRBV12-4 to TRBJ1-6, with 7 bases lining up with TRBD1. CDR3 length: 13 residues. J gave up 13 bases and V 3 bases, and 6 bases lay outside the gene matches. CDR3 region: CASSLTGLWPLHF. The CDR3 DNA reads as TGTGCCAGCAGTTTGACAGGGCTTTGGCCCCTCCACTTT.

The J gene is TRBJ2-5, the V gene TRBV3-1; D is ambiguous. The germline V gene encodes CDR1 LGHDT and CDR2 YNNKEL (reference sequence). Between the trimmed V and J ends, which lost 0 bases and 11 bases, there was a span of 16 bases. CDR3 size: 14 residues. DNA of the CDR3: TGTGCCAGCAGCCAAGACTCCATGATCGGTCAACAGTACTTC. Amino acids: CASSQDSMIGQQYF.

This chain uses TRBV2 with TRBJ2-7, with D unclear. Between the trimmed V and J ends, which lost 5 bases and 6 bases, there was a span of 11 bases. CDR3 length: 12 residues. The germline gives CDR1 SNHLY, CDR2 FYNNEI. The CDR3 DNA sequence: TGTGCCAGCAGTCCTTCTGCCTCCGAGCAGTACTTC. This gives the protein CASSPSASEQYF.

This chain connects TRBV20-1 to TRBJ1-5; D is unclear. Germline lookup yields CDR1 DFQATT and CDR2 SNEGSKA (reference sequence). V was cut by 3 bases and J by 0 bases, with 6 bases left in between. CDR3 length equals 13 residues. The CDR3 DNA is TGCAGTGCTAGGCCCATTAGCAATCAGCCCCAGCATTTT. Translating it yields CSARPISNQPQHF.

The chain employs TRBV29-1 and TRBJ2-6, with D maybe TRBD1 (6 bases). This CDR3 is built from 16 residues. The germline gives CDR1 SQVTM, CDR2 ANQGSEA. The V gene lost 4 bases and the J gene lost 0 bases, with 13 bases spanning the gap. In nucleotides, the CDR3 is TGCAGCGTTGCGGGACATGCGAACTCTGGGGCCAACGTCCTGACTTTC. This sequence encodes CSVAGHANSGANVLTF.

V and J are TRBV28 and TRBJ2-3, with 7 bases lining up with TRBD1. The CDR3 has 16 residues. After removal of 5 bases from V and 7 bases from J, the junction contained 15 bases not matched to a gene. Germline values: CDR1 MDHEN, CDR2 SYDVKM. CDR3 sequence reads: CASSPHRGRDVNTQYF. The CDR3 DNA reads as TGTGCCAGCAGTCCACACAGGGGCCGCGATGTCAATACGCAGTATTTT.

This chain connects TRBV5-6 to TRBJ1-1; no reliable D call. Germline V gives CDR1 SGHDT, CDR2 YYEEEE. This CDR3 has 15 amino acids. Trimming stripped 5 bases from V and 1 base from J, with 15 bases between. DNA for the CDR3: TGTGCCAGCAGGGCCGAGCCCTATGGGAACACTGAAGCTTTCTTT. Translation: CASRAEPYGNTEAFF.

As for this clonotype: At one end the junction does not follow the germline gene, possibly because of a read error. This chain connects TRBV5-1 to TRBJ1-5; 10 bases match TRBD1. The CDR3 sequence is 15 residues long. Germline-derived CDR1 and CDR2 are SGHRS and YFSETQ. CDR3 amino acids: CASSPATGGNQPQHF. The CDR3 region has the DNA TGCGCCAGCAGCCCCGCGACAGGGGGCAACCAGCCCCAGCATTTT. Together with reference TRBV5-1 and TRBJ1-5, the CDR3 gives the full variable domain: KAGVTQTPRYLIKTRGQQVTLSCSPISGHRSVSWYQQTPGQGLQFLFEYFSETQRNKGNFPGRFSGRQFSNSRSEMNVSTLELGDSALYLCASSPATGGNQPQHFGDGTRLSIL.

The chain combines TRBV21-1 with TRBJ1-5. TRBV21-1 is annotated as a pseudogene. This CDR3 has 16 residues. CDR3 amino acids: CASSPRRAGDNQPQHF. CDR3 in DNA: TGTGCCAGCAGCCCCCGGAGGGCAGGCGACAATCAGCCCCAGCATTTT.

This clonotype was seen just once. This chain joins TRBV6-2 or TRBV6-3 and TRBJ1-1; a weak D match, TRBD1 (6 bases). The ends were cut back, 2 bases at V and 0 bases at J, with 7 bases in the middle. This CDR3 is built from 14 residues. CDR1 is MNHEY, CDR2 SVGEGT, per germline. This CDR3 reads CASSYTGLNTEAFF. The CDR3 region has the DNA TGTGCCAGCAGTTACACAGGGCTGAACACTGAAGCTTTCTTT.

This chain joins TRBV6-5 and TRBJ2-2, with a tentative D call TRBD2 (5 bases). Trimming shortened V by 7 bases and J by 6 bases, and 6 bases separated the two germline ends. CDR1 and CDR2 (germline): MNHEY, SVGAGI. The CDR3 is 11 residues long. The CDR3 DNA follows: TGTGCCAGCAACGGGGCCGGGGAGCTGTTTTTT. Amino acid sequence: CASNGAGELFF.

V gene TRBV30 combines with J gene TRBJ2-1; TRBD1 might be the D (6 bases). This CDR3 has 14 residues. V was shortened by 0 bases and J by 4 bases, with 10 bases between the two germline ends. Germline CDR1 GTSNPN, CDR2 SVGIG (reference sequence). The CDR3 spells CAWSVMGAYNEQFF. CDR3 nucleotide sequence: TGTGCCTGGAGTGTAATGGGGGCTTACAATGAGCAGTTCTTC.

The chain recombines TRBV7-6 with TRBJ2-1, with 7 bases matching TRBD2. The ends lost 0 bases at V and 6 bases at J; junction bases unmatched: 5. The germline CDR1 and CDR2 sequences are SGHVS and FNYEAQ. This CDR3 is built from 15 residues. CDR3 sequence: CASSLAEAGSNEQFF. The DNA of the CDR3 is TGTGCCAGCAGCTTAGCGGAAGCGGGGAGCAATGAGCAGTTCTTC.

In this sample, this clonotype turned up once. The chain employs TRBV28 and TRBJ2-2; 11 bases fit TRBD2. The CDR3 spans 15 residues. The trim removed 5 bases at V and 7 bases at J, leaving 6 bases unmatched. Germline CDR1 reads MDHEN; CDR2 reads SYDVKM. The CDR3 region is CASSVPSGGRGELFF. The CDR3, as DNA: TGTGCCAGCAGTGTACCTAGCGGGGGGCGCGGGGAGCTGTTTTTT.

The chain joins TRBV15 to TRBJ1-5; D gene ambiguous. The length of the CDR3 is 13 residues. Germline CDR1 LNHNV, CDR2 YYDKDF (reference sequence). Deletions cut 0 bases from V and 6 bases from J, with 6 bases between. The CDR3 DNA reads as TGTGCCACCAGCAGAGAGAGCGGTCAGCCCCAGCATTTT. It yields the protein CATSRESGQPQHF.

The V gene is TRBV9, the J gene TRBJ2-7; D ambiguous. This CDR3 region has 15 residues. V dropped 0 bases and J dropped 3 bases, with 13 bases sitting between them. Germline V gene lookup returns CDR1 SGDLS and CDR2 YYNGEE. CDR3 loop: CASSVEAGPVYEQYF. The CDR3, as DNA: TGTGCCAGCAGCGTAGAGGCTGGACCGGTCTACGAGCAGTACTTC.

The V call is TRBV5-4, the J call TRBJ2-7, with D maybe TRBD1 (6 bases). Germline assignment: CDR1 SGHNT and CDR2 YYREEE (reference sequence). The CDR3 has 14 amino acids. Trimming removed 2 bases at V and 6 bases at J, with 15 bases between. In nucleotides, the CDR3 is TGTGCCAGCAGCTTAGACCGGGACATTCTCGAGCAGTACTTC. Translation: CASSLDRDILEQYF.

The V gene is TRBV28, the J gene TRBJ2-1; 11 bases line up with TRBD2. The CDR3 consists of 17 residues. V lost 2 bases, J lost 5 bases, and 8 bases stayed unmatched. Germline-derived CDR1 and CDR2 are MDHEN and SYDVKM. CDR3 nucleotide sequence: TGTGCCAGCAGTTTAAAGCTAGCGGGAGGAGGGAACAATGAGCAGTTCTTC. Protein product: CASSLKLAGGGNNEQFF.

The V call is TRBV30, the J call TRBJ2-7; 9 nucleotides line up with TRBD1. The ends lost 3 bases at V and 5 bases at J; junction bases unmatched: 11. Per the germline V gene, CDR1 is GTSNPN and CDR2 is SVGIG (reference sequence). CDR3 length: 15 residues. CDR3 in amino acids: CAWSHGQGILHEQYF. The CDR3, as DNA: TGTGCCTGGAGCCACGGACAGGGGATTCTGCACGAGCAGTACTTC.

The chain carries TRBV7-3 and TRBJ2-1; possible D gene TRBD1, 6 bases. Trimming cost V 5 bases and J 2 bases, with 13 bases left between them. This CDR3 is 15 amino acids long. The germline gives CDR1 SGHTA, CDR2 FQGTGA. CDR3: CASSVAGATYNEQFF. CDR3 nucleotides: TGTGCCAGCAGCGTTGCAGGGGCAACCTACAATGAGCAGTTCTTC.

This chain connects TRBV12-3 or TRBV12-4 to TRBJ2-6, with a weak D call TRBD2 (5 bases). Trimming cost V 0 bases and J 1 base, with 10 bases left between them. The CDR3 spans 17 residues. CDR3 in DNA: TGTGCCAGCAGTTTAGCGCGGGCGGTATCTGGGGCCAACGTCCTGACTTTC. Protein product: CASSLARAVSGANVLTF.

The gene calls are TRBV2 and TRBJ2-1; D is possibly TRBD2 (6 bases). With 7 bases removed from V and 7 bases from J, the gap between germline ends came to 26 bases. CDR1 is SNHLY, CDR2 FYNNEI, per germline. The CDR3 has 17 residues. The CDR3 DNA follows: TGTGCCAGCAAAGAAACAGGTCAGGACTATATGGTAAATGAGCAGTTCTTC. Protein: CASKETGQDYMVNEQFF.

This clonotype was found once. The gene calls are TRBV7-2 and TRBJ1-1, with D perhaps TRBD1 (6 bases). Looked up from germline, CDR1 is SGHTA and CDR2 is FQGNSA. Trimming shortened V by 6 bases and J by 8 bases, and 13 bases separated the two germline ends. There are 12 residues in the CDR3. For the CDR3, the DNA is TGTGCCAGCAGTTTTCCGGGACAAGAAGCTTTCTTT. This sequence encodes CASSFPGQEAFF.

Here the CDR3 DNA reads TGCAGTGCTAGGCGACTAGCGGGTGGTAATGAGCAGTTCTTC. This codes for CSARRLAGGNEQFF. The J gene is TRBJ2-1, the V gene TRBV20-1, with TRBD2 identical over 10 bases. The germline V gene encodes CDR1 DFQATT and CDR2 SNEGSKA (reference sequence). Trimming cost V 3 bases and J 7 bases; bases outside gene matches: 6. This CDR3 is built from 14 residues.

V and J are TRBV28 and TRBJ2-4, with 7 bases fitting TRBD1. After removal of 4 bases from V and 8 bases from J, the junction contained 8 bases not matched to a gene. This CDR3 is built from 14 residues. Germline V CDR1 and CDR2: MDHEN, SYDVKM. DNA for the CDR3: TGTGCCAGCAGTTCCAGACAGGGTCGAGACATTCAGTACTTC. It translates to CASSSRQGRDIQYF. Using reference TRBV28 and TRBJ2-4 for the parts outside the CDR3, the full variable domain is DVKVTQSSRYLVKRTGEKVFLECVQDMDHENMFWYRQDPGLGLRLIYFSYDVKMKEKGDIPEGYSVSREKKERFSLILESASTNQTSMYLCASSSRQGRDIQYFGAGTRLSVL.

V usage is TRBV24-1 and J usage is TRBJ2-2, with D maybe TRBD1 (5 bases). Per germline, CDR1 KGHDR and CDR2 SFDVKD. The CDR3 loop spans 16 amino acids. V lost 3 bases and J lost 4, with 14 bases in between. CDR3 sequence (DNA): TGTGCCACCAGTGATAGAACGACAGATATCACCGGGGAGCTGTTTTTT. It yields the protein CATSDRTTDITGELFF.

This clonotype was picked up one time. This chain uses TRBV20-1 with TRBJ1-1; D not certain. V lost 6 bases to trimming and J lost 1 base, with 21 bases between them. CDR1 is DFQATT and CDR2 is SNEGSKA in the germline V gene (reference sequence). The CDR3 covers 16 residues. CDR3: CSATDPPRTGNTEAFF. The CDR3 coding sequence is TGCAGTGCCACTGACCCGCCCCGGACGGGGAACACTGAAGCTTTCTTT.